What follows is one TCR beta chain and its context. It lacks a known antigen. No base quality values were provided; no much bigger clone lies one nucleotide off. This specimen comes from a study of graft-versus-host responses after intestinal transplantation (dated by TCRdb to the early 2020s). Study-wide context: Multivisceral, liver-intestinal, or isolated intestinal transplants were received by the recipients. Every recipient was given anti-thymocyte globulin induction, followed by approximately three years of maintenance tacrolimus and steroids. To identify alloreactive clones, pre-transplant mixed lymphocyte reaction products were sequenced and then compared with unstimulated pre-transplant donor and recipient T cells. Donor T cell macrochimerism was defined as a peak of at least 4% donor T cells among recipient peripheral blood mononuclear cells. After intestinal transplantation, graft-versus-host and host-versus-graft alloreactive T cell clones in the graft, circulation and bone marrow were tracked using bulk TCR-beta CDR3 sequencing. Samples from a few later patients were sequenced in-house on an Illumina MiSeq with MiXCR processing rather than by the commercial service. The cohort enrolled some 23 intestinal transplant recipients including one retransplant, and a few patients lacking pretransplant specimens were excluded.

Blood samples were collected up to 4 times in the first month after transplant and then at least monthly when available. The library relied on the immunoSEQ multiplex PCR assay. High-throughput TCR-beta CDR3 sequencing of genomic DNA from most patients was performed by Adaptive Biotechnologies. Under the source paper's analysis protocol: TCR sequencing data were retrieved from Adaptive's ImmunoSEQ software for 15 to 20 patients, whereas a few other patients were processed with MiXCR and VDJtools. CDR3 nucleotide sequences shared between donor and recipient were removed because the origin of such sequences could not be assigned. To be classed as alloreactive, a clone needed at least 2-fold expansion over unstimulated cells and a minimum CFSE-low frequency of 0.002% (template counts) or 0.001% (read counts). Mappable clones were those detected in sequenced pre-transplant spleen, lymph node, or MLR CFSE-low populations of the donor or recipient. The cumulative frequency of alloreactive clones was calculated as a percentage of all sequences, weighted by copy number. The table comes from immuneACCESS by way of TCRdb, which keeps in-frame sequences with V and J called. Part of the clones is missing from these tables; in studies checked, under half for an unresolved V gene and the rest for unknown reasons. V, J and clone size are taken as reported in that table, and D and trimming were inferred from the DNA itself. The sample table records some 40,000 clones; 91% of these occur just once. Approximately 4.7% of the sample lies in the top ten.

Overall study outcomes, separate from this receptor: GvH clones were found in recipient bone marrow, and some of the GvH clones appeared earlier in ileal mucosa or blood, which is consistent with an intestinal mucosal origin. The relatively low number and heterogeneity of intestinal transplant patients limited the conclusions. In patients with donor T cell macrochimerism, the allografts had high GvH to HvG T cell clonal ratios. Early after transplant, peak levels of circulating GvH clones were associated with declines in HvG clones.

The sequencing here drew on PBMCs, taken 524 days after transplant. This receptor was identified in a human patient who received an intestinal transplant, so some T cells may come from the graft donor.

The DNA is as follows: TGCGCCAGCAGCAATAGCGGGAACCCCCAAGAGACCCAGTACTTC. Translation gives CASSNSGNPQETQYF. The chain is assembled from TRBV5-1 and TRBJ2-5, with TRBD2 identical over 8 junction bases. Germline trimming amounts to 4 bases on V and 1 base on J, with 6 as the count of junction bases outside the gene matches. CDR1 and CDR2 were assigned from the germline V gene as SGHRS and YFSETQ. The CDR3 runs 15 residues from the cysteine to the phenylalanine. CDR3 DNA is the only sequence kept; it has 45 bases, read in frame from the first base.